This passage covers 14 T cell receptor beta chains from one sample sequenced in a study of T cells in Graves' hyperthyroidism and ophthalmopathy. Amplified regions were TCR beta CDR3 sequences from RNA transcripts. HTBI primers were used for first-round RT-PCR of the TCR CDR3. In TCRdb, the multiplex PCR reads were re-called with MiXCR into one record per CDR3 protein. The profile shows about 770,000 distinct CDR3 sequences, around 19% of them singletons. Sequenced input: blood. All receptors come from a woman in her forties or fifties with Graves' hyperthyroidism that later progressed to Graves' ophthalmopathy.

The rearrangement joins TRBV5-6 to TRBJ1-2; 10 bases line up with TRBD1. Germline CDR1 SGHDT, CDR2 YYEEEE. The CDR3 sequence is 14 residues long. The J segment lost 7 bases and the V segment lost 4 bases, leaving 7 bases of the junction unmatched. This CDR3 is CASSPRDRGAGYTF. The CDR3, as DNA: TGTGCCAGCAGCCCCCGGGACAGGGGAGCTGGCTACACCTTC.

The chain combines TRBV6-1 with TRBJ1-2; no reliable D call. V gave up 6 bases and J gave up 3 bases, with 20 bases separating them. This CDR3 is built from 16 residues. Germline V gives CDR1 MNHNS, CDR2 SASEGT. CDR3 sequence: CASSPVSHRPYYGYTF. DNA of the CDR3: TGTGCCAGCAGCCCCGTATCCCACCGACCTTACTATGGCTACACCTTC.

This clonotype was seen many times. The rearrangement links TRBV4-1 to TRBJ1-2; D is unclear. This CDR3 is 16 amino acids long. Germline V gene data show CDR1 as MGHRA and CDR2 as YSYEKL. The V and J ends lost 3 bases and 2 bases respectively, with 16 bases between them. The CDR3 reads CASSQRPESRNYGYTF. The CDR3, as DNA: TGCGCCAGCAGCCAGCGTCCTGAGTCCCGGAACTATGGCTACACCTTC.

This clonotype showed up many times. The chain is built from TRBV20-1 and TRBJ1-1; TRBD1 agrees at 7 bases. This CDR3 contains 14 residues. The ends lost 3 bases at V and 1 base at J; junction bases unmatched: 5. Germline loops: CDR1 DFQATT, CDR2 SNEGSKA (reference sequence). The chain's CDR3 is CSASDRAGNTEAFF. DNA of the CDR3: TGCAGTGCTAGTGACAGGGCGGGGAACACTGAAGCTTTCTTT.

The table lists this clonotype with many counts. V and J are TRBV30 and TRBJ1-1; D not resolved. Germline V gene data show CDR1 as GTSNPN and CDR2 as SVGIG (reference sequence). The CDR3 spans 11 residues. Trimming stripped 2 bases from V and 8 bases from J, with 9 bases between. CDR3 sequence: CAWSWEVEAFF. CDR3 DNA sequence: TGTGCCTGGAGTTGGGAAGTAGAAGCTTTCTTT.

This clonotype was recorded a few times. The CDR3 loop reads CASGLVSHAFF. The CDR3 DNA is TGTGCTAGTGGTTTGGTATCCCACGCTTTCTTT. The chain combines TRBV12-5 with TRBJ1-1, with D unclear. Trimming removed 0 bases at V and 11 bases at J, with 7 bases between. The length of the CDR3 is 11 residues. Germline V gene lookup returns CDR1 LGHNT and CDR2 FRNRAP.

The rearrangement links TRBV9 to TRBJ2-1, with D perhaps matching TRBD2 (7 bases). The CDR3 totals 18 residues. Trimming pared 0 bases from V and 8 bases from J, leaving 24 bases between. Germline loops: CDR1 SGDLS, CDR2 YYNGEE. CDR3 region: CASSVGGGGSAGSDEQFF. Here the CDR3 DNA reads TGTGCCAGCAGCGTAGGGGGGGGCGGATCTGCCGGGAGTGATGAGCAGTTCTTC.

For this clonotype: A read error is possible here, since a much larger clone lies one base away. The CDR3 loop reads CSARAYEGPLHF. In DNA, the CDR3 is TGCAGTGCCCGCGCATATGAAGGACCCCTCCACTTT. The rearrangement uses TRBV20-1 and TRBJ1-6; D gene unclear. Per the germline V gene, CDR1 is DFQATT and CDR2 is SNEGSKA (reference sequence). The CDR3 is made up of 12 amino acids. Trimming removed 6 bases at V and 12 bases at J, with 15 bases between.

The chain recombines TRBV18 with TRBJ1-3; maybe TRBD1 (6 bases). The CDR3 contains 19 residues. Trimming removed 2 bases at V and 4 bases at J, with 24 bases between. Germline V gives CDR1 KGHSH, CDR2 LQKENI. This chain's CDR3 is CASSPSGQLDAAGGNTIYF. The CDR3 DNA reads TGTGCCAGCTCACCATCGGGACAACTCGACGCAGCGGGCGGAAACACCATATATTTT. Full variable domain (remainder filled in from reference TRBV18 and TRBJ1-3): NAGVMQNPRHLVRRRGQEARLRCSPMKGHSHVYWYRQLPEEGLKFMVYLQKENIIDESGMPKERFSAEFPKEGPSILRIQQVVRGDSAAYFCASSPSGQLDAAGGNTIYFGEGSWLTVV.

This chain joins TRBV12-5 and TRBJ1-3; tentative D call: TRBD1 (6 bases). V lost 9 bases, J lost 1 base, and 16 bases lay in between. Germline V lookup: CDR1 LGHNT, CDR2 FRNRAP. The CDR3 is made up of 15 amino acids. In nucleotides, the CDR3 is TGTGCTAGCGGCCCTACAGGGTCTTCTGGAAACACCATATATTTT. This gives the protein CASGPTGSSGNTIYF.

This chain links TRBV9 with TRBJ2-2; no reliable D call. CDR1 SGDLS and CDR2 YYNGEE come from the germline V gene. V dropped 0 bases and J dropped 6 bases, with 6 bases sitting between them. The CDR3 loop spans 13 amino acids. This chain's CDR3 is CASSVEPAGELFF. Written as DNA, the CDR3 is TGTGCCAGCAGCGTAGAGCCGGCCGGGGAGCTGTTTTTT.

The chain recombines TRBV6-2 or TRBV6-3 with TRBJ1-5, with D unresolved. The germline V gene has CDR1 MNHEY and CDR2 SVGEGT. V lost 0 bases and J lost 10, with 19 bases in between. There are 16 residues in the CDR3. The CDR3 DNA sequence: TGTGCCAGCAGTTACTCGTCCTCCACCGAGACGAGTCCCCAGCATTTT. This translates into CASSYSSSTETSPQHF.

This clonotype was detected ten times or more. The chain employs TRBV11-3 and TRBJ1-1; 7 bases map to TRBD1. The CDR3 is 13 residues long. Trimming at V came to 6 bases and at J to 8 bases, leaving 9 bases not matched to a gene. In germline, CDR1 is SGHNT, CDR2 YENEEA. The CDR3 here is CASSFKPGQEAFF. The CDR3 nucleotides are TGTGCCAGCAGTTTCAAACCGGGACAGGAAGCTTTCTTT.

V gene TRBV10-1 combines with J gene TRBJ2-7; no firm D call. This CDR3 comprises 14 residues. V was clipped by 2 bases and J by 7 bases, with 15 bases between them. Per the germline V gene, CDR1 is WNHNN and CDR2 is SYGVQD (reference sequence). This CDR3 is CASSENLEQDEQYF. The CDR3 DNA sequence: TGCGCCAGCAGTGAGAATCTCGAGCAGGATGAGCAGTACTTC.